This TCR beta chain was sequenced during a study of beta chain features in type 1 diabetes. Findings and limits, study-wide: Type 1 diabetes patients showed a moderate but significant shortening of TCRB CDR3s in all four CD4+ subsets. Short templates might get an advantage during PCR, and this would be equal in patients and controls. The naive, central memory and Treg TCRB repertoires of patients appeared to be more similar to one another than those of healthy donors.

Only a few counts were recorded for this clone. Its antigen remains unknown. V shed 1 base and J shed 5 bases, with 6 bases lying between them. The CDR3 is 12 residues long. Germline V gene sequence: CDR1 GTSNPN, CDR2 SVGIG (reference sequence). The authors reverse transcribed all of the isolated RNA, so sequencing captured expressed TCRB transcripts. The average read count of naive, central memory and regulatory T cell samples was some 3.8 million. Produced via immunoSEQ multiplex PCR; TCRdb's table is partial and in-frame only. Of about 120,000 clones listed, less than 20% are singletons. This receptor was identified in a man between 25 and 39 years old with type 1 diabetes. The J gene is TRBJ1-5, the V gene TRBV30; unclear D gene. Input material: central memory CD4+ T cells from blood. The CDR3 loop is CAWSGSDQPQHF. CDR3 DNA sequence: TGTGCCTGGAGTGGATCGGATCAGCCCCAGCATTTT.